Presented here are 2 T cell receptor beta chains from one specimen sequenced in a study of cytomegalovirus exposure and HLA in healthy donors. The primer mix had 60 Vbeta and 13 Jbeta primers. The data were produced by immunoSEQ multiplex PCR, yet TCRdb's version contains in-frame clones alone and is incomplete. Here the sample spans roughly 150,000 clones, around 70% being singletons. The sample comprised PBMCs. Receptors were obtained from a man between 18 and 35 years old in good health and CMV-seropositive.

Only a few counts were recorded for this clone. The chain uses TRBV7-9 and TRBJ1-1; D is perhaps TRBD1 (5 bases). V was shortened by 4 bases and J by 5 bases, with 17 bases between the two germline ends. The CDR3 is made up of 15 amino acids. Germline V gene data show CDR1 as SEHNR and CDR2 as FQNEAQ (reference sequence). The CDR3: CASSWGDGGVTEAFF. The CDR3 DNA follows: TGTGCCAGCAGCTGGGGGGACGGTGGGGTTACTGAAGCTTTCTTT.

The chain carries TRBV5-6 and TRBJ2-7; possible D gene TRBD1, 5 bases. CDR1 SGHDT and CDR2 YYEEEE come from the germline V gene. V lost 4 bases to trimming and J lost 6 bases, with 17 bases between them. The CDR3 consists of 14 residues. CDR3 nucleotide sequence: TGTGCCAGCAGCCTTTGGCAGGGTCAGCGCGAGCAGTACGTC. It encodes CASSLWQGQREQYV.